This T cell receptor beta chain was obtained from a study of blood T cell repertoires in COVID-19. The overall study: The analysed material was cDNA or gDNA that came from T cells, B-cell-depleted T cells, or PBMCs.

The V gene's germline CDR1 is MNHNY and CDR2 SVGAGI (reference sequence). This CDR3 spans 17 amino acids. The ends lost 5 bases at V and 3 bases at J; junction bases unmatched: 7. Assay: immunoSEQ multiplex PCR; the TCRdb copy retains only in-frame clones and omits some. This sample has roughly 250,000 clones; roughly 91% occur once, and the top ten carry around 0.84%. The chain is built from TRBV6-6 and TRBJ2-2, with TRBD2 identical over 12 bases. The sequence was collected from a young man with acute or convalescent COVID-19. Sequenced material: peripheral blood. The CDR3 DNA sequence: TGTGCCAGCAGTCGGACTAGCGGGACCCGATACACCGGGGAGCTGTTTTTT. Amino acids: CASSRTSGTRYTGELFF.